Each of the 10 T cell receptor beta chains below was sequenced from the same sample in a study of blood T cell repertoires in COVID-19. Measured with immunoSEQ multiplex PCR; TCRdb has only the in-frame clones, and not every one. The sample lists hundreds of thousands of clones, 82% seen once, with around 12% in the top ten. Sequenced material: peripheral blood. The receptors shown here come from a woman aged 55-69 years with active or convalescent COVID-19.

The chain joins TRBV7-6 to TRBJ2-5, with 12 bases that match TRBD1. V trimming: 4 bases; J trimming: 7 bases; junction bases outside the gene matches: 16. Germline CDR1 reads SGHVS; CDR2 reads FNYEAQ. The CDR3 sequence is 18 residues long. CDR3: CASSSVPPGQGAGMTQYF. The CDR3 bases are TGTGCCAGCAGCTCCGTCCCTCCGGGACAGGGGGCGGGTATGACCCAGTACTTC.

The chain joins TRBV6-2 or TRBV6-3 to TRBJ2-1; a weak D match, TRBD1 (6 bases). Germline-derived CDR1 and CDR2 are MNHEY and SVGEGT. This CDR3 spans 16 amino acids. V was cut by 2 bases and J by 7 bases, with 18 bases left in between. The CDR3 protein is CASSYGHGGPINEQFF. CDR3 DNA sequence: TGTGCCAGCAGTTACGGTCATGGGGGCCCGATTAATGAGCAGTTCTTC.

V usage is TRBV25-1 and J usage is TRBJ1-5; no firm D call. There are 15 residues in the CDR3. Trimming left V 1 base short and J 0 bases short, with 7 bases between. Germline loops: CDR1 MGHDK, CDR2 SYGVNS. The CDR3 protein is CASSESSDSNQPQHF. CDR3 nucleotide sequence: TGTGCCAGCAGTGAATCGAGTGATAGCAATCAGCCCCAGCATTTT.

Written as DNA, the CDR3 is TGTGCCAGCAGCTTCGGGGGTAAAGCTTTCTTT. It encodes CASSFGGKAFF. V gene TRBV27 combines with J gene TRBJ1-1; possible D gene TRBD1, 5 bases. Trimming left V 6 bases short and J 9 bases short, with 11 bases between. The CDR3 extends over 11 amino acids. Germline V lookup: CDR1 MNHEY, CDR2 SMNVEV (reference sequence).

The chain is built from TRBV7-2 and TRBJ2-5; the D is unclear. CDR1 is SGHTA and CDR2 is FQGNSA in the germline V gene. There are 15 residues in the CDR3. Trimming shortened V by 1 base and J by 7 bases, and 16 bases separated the two germline ends. CDR3 in DNA: TGTGCCAGCAGCTTAGACTTTGGTTATGCGCGGACCCAGTACTTC. Encoded protein: CASSLDFGYARTQYF.

This clone was counted a single time. The junction departs from germline at one end; a sequencing error may be responsible. This chain links TRBV7-7 with TRBJ1-6; D unresolved. CDR1 is SSHAT, CDR2 FNYEAQ, per germline (reference sequence). The CDR3 runs to 13 residues. CDR3 nucleotide sequence: TGTGCTAGCAGCTTAGCCGAGGATTCACCCCTCCACTTT. Residues: CASSLAEDSPLHF.

The chain has TRBV7-2 and TRBJ2-5, with TRBD2 matching over 16 bases. Germline CDR1 reads SGHTA; CDR2 reads FQGNSA. This CDR3 is 18 amino acids long. The trim removed 1 base at V and 4 bases at J, leaving 6 bases unmatched. In DNA, the CDR3 is TGTGCCAGCAGCTTAGGTTACGGGACTAGCGGGGGGGGAGAGACCCAGTACTTC. Its protein product is CASSLGYGTSGGGETQYF.

This clone showed up many times. The J gene is TRBJ2-2, the V gene TRBV5-1; 8 bases map to TRBD1. Germline CDR1 SGHRS, CDR2 YFSETQ. This CDR3 contains 15 residues. V was clipped by 0 bases and J by 10 bases; unmatched bases: 8. The CDR3 protein is CASSLGGQVNPELFF. The CDR3 DNA reads as TGCGCCAGCAGCTTGGGGGGACAGGTCAATCCGGAGCTGTTTTTT.

This clone showed up just a few times. The chain carries TRBV5-5 and TRBJ2-3; D may be TRBD2 (5 bases). V gave up 5 bases and J gave up 5 bases, with 21 bases separating them. The CDR3 contains 16 residues. The germline CDR1 and CDR2 sequences are SGHKS and YYEKEE (reference sequence). The CDR3 sequence: CASRIELGARGDTQYF. The CDR3 nucleotides read TGTGCCAGCAGGATCGAACTAGGAGCTCGGGGAGATACGCAGTATTTT.

This clone appeared a few times. The chain carries TRBV20-1 and TRBJ1-2, with D perhaps matching TRBD1 (5 bases). V was trimmed by 3 bases and J by 5 bases, leaving 13 bases between them. The CDR3 loop spans 13 amino acids. Germline V gene sequence: CDR1 DFQATT, CDR2 SNEGSKA (reference sequence). In nucleotides, the CDR3 is TGCAGTGCTAGTGTGTCAGGGATATATGGCTACACCTTC. Protein: CSASVSGIYGYTF.